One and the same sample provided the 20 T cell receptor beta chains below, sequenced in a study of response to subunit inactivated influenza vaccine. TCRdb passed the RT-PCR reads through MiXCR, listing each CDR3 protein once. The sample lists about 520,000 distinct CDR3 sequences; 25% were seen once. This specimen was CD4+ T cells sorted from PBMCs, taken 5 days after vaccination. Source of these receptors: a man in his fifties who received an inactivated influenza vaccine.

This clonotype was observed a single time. The CDR3 here is CASRGWVGETQYF. The CDR3 bases are TGTGCCAGCAGGGGCTGGGTGGGAGAGACCCAGTACTTC. The chain couples TRBV27 to TRBJ2-5; D gene ambiguous. V dropped 6 bases and J dropped 4 bases, with 12 bases sitting between them. The germline gives CDR1 MNHEY, CDR2 SMNVEV (reference sequence). The length of the CDR3 is 13 residues.

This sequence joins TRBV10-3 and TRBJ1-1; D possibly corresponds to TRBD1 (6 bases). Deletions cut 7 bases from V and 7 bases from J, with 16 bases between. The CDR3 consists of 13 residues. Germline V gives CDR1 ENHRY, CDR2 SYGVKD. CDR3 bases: TGTGCCATCAAGGATGGGGGGCAAGATGAAGCTTTCTTT. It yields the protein CAIKDGGQDEAFF.

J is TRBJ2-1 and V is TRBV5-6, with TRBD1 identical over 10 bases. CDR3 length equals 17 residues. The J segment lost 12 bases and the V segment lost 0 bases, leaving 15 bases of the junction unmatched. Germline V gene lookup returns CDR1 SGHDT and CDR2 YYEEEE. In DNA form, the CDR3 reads TGTGCCAGCAGCTTGGGACAGGGGGCGCTTAATAGGATAGGGCAGTTCTTC. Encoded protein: CASSLGQGALNRIGQFF.

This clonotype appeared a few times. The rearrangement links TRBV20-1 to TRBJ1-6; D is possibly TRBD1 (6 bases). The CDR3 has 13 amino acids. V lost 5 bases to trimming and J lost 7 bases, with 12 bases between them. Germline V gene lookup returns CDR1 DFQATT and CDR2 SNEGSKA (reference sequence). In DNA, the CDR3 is TGCAGTGCTCTCGACAGGCTGAATTCACCCCTCCACTTT. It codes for CSALDRLNSPLHF.

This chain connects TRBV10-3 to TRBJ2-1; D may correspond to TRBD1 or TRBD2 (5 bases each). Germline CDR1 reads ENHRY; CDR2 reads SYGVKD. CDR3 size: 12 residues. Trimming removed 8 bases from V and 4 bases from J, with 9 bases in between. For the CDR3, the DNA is TGTGCCATCCGGGACCGATACAATGAGCAGTTCTTC. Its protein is CAIRDRYNEQFF.

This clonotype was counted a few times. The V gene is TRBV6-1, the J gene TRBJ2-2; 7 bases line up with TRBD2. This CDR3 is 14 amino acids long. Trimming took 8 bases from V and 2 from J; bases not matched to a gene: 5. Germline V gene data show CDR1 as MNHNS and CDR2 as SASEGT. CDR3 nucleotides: TGTGCCAGCTTGCGGGGGAAAAACACCGGGGAGCTGTTTTTT. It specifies CASLRGKNTGELFF.

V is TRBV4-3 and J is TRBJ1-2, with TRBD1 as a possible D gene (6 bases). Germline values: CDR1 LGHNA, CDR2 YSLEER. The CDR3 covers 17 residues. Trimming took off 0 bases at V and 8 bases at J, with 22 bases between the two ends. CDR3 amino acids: CASSQESTGRPLFGYTF. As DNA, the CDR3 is TGCGCCAGCAGCCAAGAAAGCACAGGGAGGCCCTTATTCGGCTACACCTTC.

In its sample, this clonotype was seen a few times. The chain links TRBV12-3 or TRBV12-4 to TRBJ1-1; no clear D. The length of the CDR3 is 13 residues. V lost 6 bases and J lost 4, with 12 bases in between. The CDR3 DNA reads TGTGCCAGCAGGAAGGACCTTGCCACTGAAGCTTTCTTT. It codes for CASRKDLATEAFF.

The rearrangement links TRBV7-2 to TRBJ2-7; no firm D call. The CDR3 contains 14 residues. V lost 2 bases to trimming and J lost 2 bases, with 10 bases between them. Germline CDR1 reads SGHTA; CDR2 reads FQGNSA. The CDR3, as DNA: TGTGCCAGCAGCTTATTGGCCAACGCCTACGAGCAGTACTTC. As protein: CASSLLANAYEQYF.

CDR3 amino acids: CSYLDRDYPYEQYF. In nucleotides, the CDR3 is TGCAGCTACTTGGACAGGGACTACCCCTACGAGCAGTACTTC. The chain carries TRBV29-1 and TRBJ2-7; D perhaps matches TRBD1 (8 bases). Germline CDR1 and CDR2: SQVTM and ANQGSEA. Trimming cost V 8 bases and J 2 bases, with 19 bases left between them. The CDR3 covers 14 residues.

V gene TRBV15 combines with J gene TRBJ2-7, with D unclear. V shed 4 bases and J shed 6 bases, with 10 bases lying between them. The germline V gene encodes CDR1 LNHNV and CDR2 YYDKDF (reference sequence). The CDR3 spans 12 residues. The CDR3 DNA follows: TGTGCCACCAGCAATAACCTGGGCGAGCAGTACTTC. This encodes CATSNNLGEQYF. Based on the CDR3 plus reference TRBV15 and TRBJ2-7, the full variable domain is DAMVIQNPRYQVTQFGKPVTLSCSQTLNHNVMYWYQQKSSQAPKLLFHYYDKDFNNEADTPDNFQSRRPNTSFCFLDIRSPGLGDTAMYLCATSNNLGEQYFGPGTRLTVT.

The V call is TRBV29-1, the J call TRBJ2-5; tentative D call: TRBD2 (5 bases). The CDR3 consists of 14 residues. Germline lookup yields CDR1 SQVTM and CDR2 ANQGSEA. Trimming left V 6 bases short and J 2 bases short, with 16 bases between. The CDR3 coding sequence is TGCAGCGTCACGGCCACTAGAACGCAAGAGACCCAGTACTTC. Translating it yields CSVTATRTQETQYF.

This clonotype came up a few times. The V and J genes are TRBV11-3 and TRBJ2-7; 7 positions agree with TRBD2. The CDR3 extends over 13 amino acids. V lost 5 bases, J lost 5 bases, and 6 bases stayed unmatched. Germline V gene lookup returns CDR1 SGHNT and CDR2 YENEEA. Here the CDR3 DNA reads TGTGCCAGCAGCCCCCGGGGGGTCCACGAGCAGTACTTC. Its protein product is CASSPRGVHEQYF. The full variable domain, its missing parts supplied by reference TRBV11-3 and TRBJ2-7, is EAGVVQSPRYKIIEKKQPVAFWCNPISGHNTLYWYLQNLGQGPELLIRYENEEAVDDSQLPKDRFSAERLKGVDSTLKIQPAELGDSAVYLCASSPRGVHEQYFGPGTRLTVT.

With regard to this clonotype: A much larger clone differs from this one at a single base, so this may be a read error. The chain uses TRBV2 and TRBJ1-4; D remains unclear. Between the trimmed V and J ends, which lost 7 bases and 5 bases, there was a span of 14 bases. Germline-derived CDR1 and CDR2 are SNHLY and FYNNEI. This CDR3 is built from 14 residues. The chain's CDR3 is CASTITAKNEKLFF. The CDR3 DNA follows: TGTGCCAGCACAATCACGGCGAAAAATGAAAAACTGTTTTTT.

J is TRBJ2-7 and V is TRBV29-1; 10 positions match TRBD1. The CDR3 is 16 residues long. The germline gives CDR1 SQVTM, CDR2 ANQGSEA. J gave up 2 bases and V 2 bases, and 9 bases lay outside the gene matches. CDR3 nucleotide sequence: TGCAGCGTTGAAAGAGGGTCCGGGACAGGGGCCTACGAGCAGTACTTC. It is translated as CSVERGSGTGAYEQYF.

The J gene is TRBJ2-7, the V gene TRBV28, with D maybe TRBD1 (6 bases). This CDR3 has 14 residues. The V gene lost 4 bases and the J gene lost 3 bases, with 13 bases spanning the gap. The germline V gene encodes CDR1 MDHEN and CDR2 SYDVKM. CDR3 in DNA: TGTGCCAGCAGTTACCCAGGGGCAGACTACGAGCAGTACTTC. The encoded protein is CASSYPGADYEQYF.

CDR3 residues: CAISQGAMNTEAFF. The CDR3 nucleotides read TGTGCCATCTCTCAGGGAGCCATGAACACTGAAGCTTTCTTT. This sequence joins TRBV10-3 and TRBJ1-1; weak D call: TRBD1 (5 bases). The ends were cut back, 8 bases at V and 0 bases at J, with 13 bases in the middle. Germline V lookup: CDR1 ENHRY, CDR2 SYGVKD. This CDR3 has 14 amino acids.

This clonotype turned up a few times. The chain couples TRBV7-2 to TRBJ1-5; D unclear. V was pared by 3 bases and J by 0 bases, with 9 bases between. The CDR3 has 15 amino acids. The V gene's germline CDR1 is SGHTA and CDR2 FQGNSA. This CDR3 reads CASSLTLNSNQPQHF. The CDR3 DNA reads TGTGCCAGCAGCTTGACACTTAATAGCAATCAGCCCCAGCATTTT. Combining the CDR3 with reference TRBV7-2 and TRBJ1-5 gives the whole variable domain GAGVSQSPSNKVTEKGKDVELRCDPISGHTALYWYRQSLGQGLEFLIYFQGNSAPDKSGLPSDRFSAERTGGSVSTLTIQRTQQEDSAVYLCASSLTLNSNQPQHFGDGTRLSIL.

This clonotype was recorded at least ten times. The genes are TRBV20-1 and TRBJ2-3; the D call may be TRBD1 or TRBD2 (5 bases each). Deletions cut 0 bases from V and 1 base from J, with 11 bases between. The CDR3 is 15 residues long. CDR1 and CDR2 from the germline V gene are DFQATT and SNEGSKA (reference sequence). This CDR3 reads CSARDPRGGTDTQYF. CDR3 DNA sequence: TGCAGTGCTAGAGATCCGAGGGGCGGCACAGATACGCAGTATTTT.

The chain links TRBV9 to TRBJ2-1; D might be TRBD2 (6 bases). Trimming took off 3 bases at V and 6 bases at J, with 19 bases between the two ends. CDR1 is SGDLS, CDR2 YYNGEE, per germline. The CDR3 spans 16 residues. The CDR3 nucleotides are TGTGCCAGCAGCGGGGGTCGGGGGAGTTACGGCAATGAGCAGTTCTTC. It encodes CASSGGRGSYGNEQFF.